This TCR beta chain was obtained from a study of cytomegalovirus exposure and HLA in healthy donors. This clone was picked up a small number of times. Its matching antigen is unknown. Other DNA sequences in this specimen translate into the identical CDR3. Study findings and constraints: Later analysis identified a missense DCLRE1C variant that was linked to TCR beta V- and J-gene trimming.

The study ran its PCR with 60 Vbeta and 13 Jbeta primers. The method was immunoSEQ multiplex PCR; TCRdb's version includes in-frame clones alone and lacks a portion of them. The sample has around 170,000 clones, less than 75% seen once. The specimen sequenced was PBMCs. This clonotype originated in a girl between 10 and 17 years old in good health and CMV-seronegative.

The DNA of the CDR3 is TGTGCCAGCAGCTTGGGCCAGGGGGCGTCGTACGAGCAGTACTTC. It yields the protein CASSLGQGASYEQYF. This rearrangement joins TRBV5-4 to TRBJ2-7, with 8 bases matching TRBD1. The CDR3 totals 15 residues. CDR1 is SGHNT and CDR2 is YYREEE in the germline V gene (reference sequence). Trimming took 0 bases from V and 4 from J; bases not matched to a gene: 6.